This TCR beta chain was sequenced in a study of shared clonotypes between healthy human individuals. Study-level points and caveats: Only blood was sampled; tissue repertoires likely differ. It was expected that sequencing depth would affect clonotype sharing among donors.

Each unsorted PBMC replicate got 300 ng genomic DNA, around 30,000 genomes. Only in-frame clones appear in the TCRdb table, and some are missing; sequencing was by immunoSEQ multiplex PCR. The table shows fewer than 700,000 clones, with around 78% occurring only once. This CDR3 spans 13 amino acids. V lost 5 bases and J lost 1, with 11 bases in between. Looked up from germline, CDR1 is GTSNPN and CDR2 is SVGIG (reference sequence). To note about this clone: Its target is not known.

The sample consisted of PBMCs. This chain uses TRBV30 with TRBJ1-1; TRBD1 might be the D (5 bases). The sequence derives from a woman in her forties in good health. Some clones in this sample may be carry-over from other donors' samples. The CDR3 DNA sequence: TGTGCCTGGTCCTGGGACGGGAACACTGAAGCTTTCTTT. Amino acids: CAWSWDGNTEAFF.